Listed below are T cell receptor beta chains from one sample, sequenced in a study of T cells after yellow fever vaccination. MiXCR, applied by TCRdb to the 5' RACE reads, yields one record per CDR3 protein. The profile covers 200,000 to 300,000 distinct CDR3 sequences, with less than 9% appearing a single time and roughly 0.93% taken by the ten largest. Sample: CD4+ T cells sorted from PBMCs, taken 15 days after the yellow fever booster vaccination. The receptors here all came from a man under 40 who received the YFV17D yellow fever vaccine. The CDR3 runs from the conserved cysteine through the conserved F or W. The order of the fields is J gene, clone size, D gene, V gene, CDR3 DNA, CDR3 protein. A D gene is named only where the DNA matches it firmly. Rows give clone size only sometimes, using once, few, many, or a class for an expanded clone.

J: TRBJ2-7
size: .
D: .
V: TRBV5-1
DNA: TGCGCCAGCAGACCACAGGTCGGATACGAGCAGTACTTC
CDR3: CASRPQVGYEQYF

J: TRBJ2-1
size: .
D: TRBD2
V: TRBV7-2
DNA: TGTGCCAGCAGCCCGGGACTAGCGGGAGCGAAAAACAATGAGCAGTTCTTC
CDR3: CASSPGLAGAKNNEQFF

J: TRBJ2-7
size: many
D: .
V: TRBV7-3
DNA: TGTGCCAGCAGCCAAAAGGCCGGATTTAGCGACGAGCAGTACTTC
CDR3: CASSQKAGFSDEQYF

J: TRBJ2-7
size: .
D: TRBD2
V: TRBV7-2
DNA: TGTGCCAGCAAAAAGCGGGAAAGCTACGAGCAGTACTTC
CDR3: CASKKRESYEQYF

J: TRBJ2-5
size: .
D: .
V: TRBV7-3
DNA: TGTGCCAGCAGCTGGAATGGAGGGTTTGGGGAGACCCAGTACTTC
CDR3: CASSWNGGFGETQYF

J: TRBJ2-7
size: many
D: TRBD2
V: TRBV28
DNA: TGTGCCAGCAGCCGCGGCTCCAGCGGGAGCTACGAGCAGTACTTC
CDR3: CASSRGSSGSYEQYF

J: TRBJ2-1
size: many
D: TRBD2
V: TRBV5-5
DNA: TGTGCCAGCAGCGCGGGGGGTGAGCAGTTCTTC
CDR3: CASSAGGEQFF

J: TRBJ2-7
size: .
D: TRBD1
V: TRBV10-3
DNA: TGTGCCATCAGGCAGGGGGCCCCCTACGAGCAGTACTTC
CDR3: CAIRQGAPYEQYF

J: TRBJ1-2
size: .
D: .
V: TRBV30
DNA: TGTGCCTGGAGGCCAGCAGCTAGGACGGTGAACACCTTC
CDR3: CAWRPAARTVNTF

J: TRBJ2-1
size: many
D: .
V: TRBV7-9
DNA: TGTGCCAGCAGCCGGACTGCCGGACTTCTAGTCAATGAGCAGTTCTTC
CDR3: CASSRTAGLLVNEQFF

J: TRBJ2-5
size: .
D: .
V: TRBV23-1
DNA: TGCGCCAGCAGTCGATTCCGACAAGAGACCCAGTACTTC
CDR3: CASSRFRQETQYF

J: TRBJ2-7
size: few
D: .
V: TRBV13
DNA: TGTGCCAGCAGCTTTTGGGGGGGCGCGTACGAGCAGTACTTC
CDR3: CASSFWGGAYEQYF

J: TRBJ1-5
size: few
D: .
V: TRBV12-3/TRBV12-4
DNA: TGTGCCAGCAGAGACGGCAGGGGAGGCGGTGAGCCCCAGCATTTT
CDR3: CASRDGRGGGEPQHF

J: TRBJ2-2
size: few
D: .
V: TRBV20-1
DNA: TGCAGTGCTTCCGACAGGCCTGACACCGGGGAGCTGTTTTTT
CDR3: CSASDRPDTGELFF

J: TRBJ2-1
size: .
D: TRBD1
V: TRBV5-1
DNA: TGCGCCAGCAGCTTTTCGGGACAGGTTTTAGTTAATGAGCAGTTCTTC
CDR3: CASSFSGQVLVNEQFF

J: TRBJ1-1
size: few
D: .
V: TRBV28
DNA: TGTGCCAGCAGTTTAGGAGGAGGCTCTGAAGCTTTCTTT
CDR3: CASSLGGGSEAFF

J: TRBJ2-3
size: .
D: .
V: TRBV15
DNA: TGTGCCACCAGCCGACCGGGACCAGAAACAGATACGCAGTATTTT
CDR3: CATSRPGPETDTQYF

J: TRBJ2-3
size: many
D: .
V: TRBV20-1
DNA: TGCAGTGCCCCGGCGGACGGAACTAGCACAGATACGCAGTATTTT
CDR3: CSAPADGTSTDTQYF

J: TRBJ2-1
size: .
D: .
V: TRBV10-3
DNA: TGTGCCATCAGTGAACTACAGGGATCCTACTATGAGCAGTTCTTC
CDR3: CAISELQGSYYEQFF

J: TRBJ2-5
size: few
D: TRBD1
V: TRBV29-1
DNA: TGCAGCGTTGCCAGACAGGGGGTCTGGGAGACCCAGTACTTC
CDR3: CSVARQGVWETQYF

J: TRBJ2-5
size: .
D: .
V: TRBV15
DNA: TGTGCCACCCGCAGGGGGGAATCACAAGAGACCCAGTACTTC
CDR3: CATRRGESQETQYF

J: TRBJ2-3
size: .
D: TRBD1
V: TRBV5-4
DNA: TGTGCCAGCAGCTTGATAGGACAGGGATTCACAGATACGCAGTATTTT
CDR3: CASSLIGQGFTDTQYF

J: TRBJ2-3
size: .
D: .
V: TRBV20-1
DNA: TGCAGTGCTAGAATTGCAGGTTCGAGGGCAGATACGCAGTATTTT
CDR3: CSARIAGSRADTQYF

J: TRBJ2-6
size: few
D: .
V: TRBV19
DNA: TGTGCCGCAACAGGGAACTCTGGGGCCAACGTCCTGACTTTC
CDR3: CAATGNSGANVLTF

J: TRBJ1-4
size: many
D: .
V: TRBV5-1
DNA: TGCGCCAGCAGCTTGGCCGGAAGCGAAAAACTGTTTTTT
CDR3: CASSLAGSEKLFF

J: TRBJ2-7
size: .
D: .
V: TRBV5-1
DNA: TGCGCCAGCAGCCTCAGGACAAATGACGAGCAGTACTTC
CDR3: CASSLRTNDEQYF

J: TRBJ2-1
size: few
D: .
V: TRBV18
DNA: TGTGCCAGCTCACCACTCGAGAGCTCCTACAATGAGCAGTTCTTC
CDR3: CASSPLESSYNEQFF

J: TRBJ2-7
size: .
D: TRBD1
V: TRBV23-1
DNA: TGCGCCAGCAACCATGACAGGGAATACGAGCAGTACTTC
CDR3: CASNHDREYEQYF

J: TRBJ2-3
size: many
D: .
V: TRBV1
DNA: TGCACCAGCAGCCAAGCGGGAGGGCCGGGAGATACGCAGTATTTT
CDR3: CTSSQAGGPGDTQYF

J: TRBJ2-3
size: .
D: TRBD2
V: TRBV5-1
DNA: TGCGCCAGCAGAAACAGCGGGGGCGTAGATACGCAGTATTTT
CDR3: CASRNSGGVDTQYF

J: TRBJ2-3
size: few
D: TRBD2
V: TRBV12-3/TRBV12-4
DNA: TGTGCCAGCCCCCGGCTCGGGCGGGAGAGCACAGATACGCAGTATTTT
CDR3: CASPRLGRESTDTQYF

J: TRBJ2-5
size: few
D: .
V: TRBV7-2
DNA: TGTGCCAGCAGCTTAACCGAAACAACAGGGCAAGAGACCCAGTACTTC
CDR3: CASSLTETTGQETQYF

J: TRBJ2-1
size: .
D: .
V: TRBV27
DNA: TGTGCCAGCAGTTCCCTCGGGGGCTCCTACAATGAGCAGTTCTTC
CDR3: CASSSLGGSYNEQFF

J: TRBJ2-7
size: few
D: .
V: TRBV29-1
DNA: TGCAGCGTTGAAGATCGGGTTAAGTACGAGCAGTACTTC
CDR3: CSVEDRVKYEQYF

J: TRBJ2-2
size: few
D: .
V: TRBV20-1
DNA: TGCAGTGCTAGGGAAATTTCACGGGGGCCGGAGGAGCTGTTTTTT
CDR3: CSAREISRGPEELFF

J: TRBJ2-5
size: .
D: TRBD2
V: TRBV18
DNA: TGTGCCAGCTCACCTCGGAGGGGGACTAGCGCGAGCGGAGAGACCCAGTACTTC
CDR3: CASSPRRGTSASGETQYF

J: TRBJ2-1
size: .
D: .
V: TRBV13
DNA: TGTGCCAGCAGCGCGAGCCGGGACTTGAAAAATGAGCAGTTCTTC
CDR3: CASSASRDLKNEQFF

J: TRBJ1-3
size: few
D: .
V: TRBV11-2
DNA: TGTGCCAGCAGCTTAGACAGTGGGGCTTGGAACACCATATATTTT
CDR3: CASSLDSGAWNTIYF

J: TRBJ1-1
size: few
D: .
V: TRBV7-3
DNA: TGTGCCAGCAGCTTAAGCCACGCGAACACTGAAGCTTTCTTT
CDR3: CASSLSHANTEAFF

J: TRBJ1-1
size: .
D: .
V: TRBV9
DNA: TGTGCCAGCAGCGTAAGGGGATACACTGAAGCTTTCTTT
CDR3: CASSVRGYTEAFF

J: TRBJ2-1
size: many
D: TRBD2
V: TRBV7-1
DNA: TGTGCCAGCAGCTCCCCGCGGGGTCCGCCTCCGGGACTAGCGGGAGTTCGGGGTGAGCAGTTCTTC
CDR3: CASSSPRGPPPGLAGVRGEQFF

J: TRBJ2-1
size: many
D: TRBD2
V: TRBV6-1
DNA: TGTGCCAGTCCCGGGACTAGCGGCTACAATGAGCAGTTCTTC
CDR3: CASPGTSGYNEQFF

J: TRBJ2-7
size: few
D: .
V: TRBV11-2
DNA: TGTGCCAGCAGCTTAGATCTTCAGGGGTACGGAGGCGAGCAGTACTTC
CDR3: CASSLDLQGYGGEQYF

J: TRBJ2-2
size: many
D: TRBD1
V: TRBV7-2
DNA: TGTGCCAGCAGTTGGGACAGTTTCACCGGGGAGCTGTTTTTT
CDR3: CASSWDSFTGELFF

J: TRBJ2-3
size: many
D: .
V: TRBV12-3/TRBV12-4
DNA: TGTGCCAGCAGCCCCTCCGCCCCAGATACGCAGTATTTT
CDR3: CASSPSAPDTQYF

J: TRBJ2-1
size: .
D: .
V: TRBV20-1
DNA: TGCAGTGCACCAAGCGGCCTACTCCCCTACAATGAGCAGTTCTTC
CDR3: CSAPSGLLPYNEQFF

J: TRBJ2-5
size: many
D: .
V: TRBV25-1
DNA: TGTGCCAGCAGTGTAGGAATTAAAGAGACCCAGTACTTC
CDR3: CASSVGIKETQYF

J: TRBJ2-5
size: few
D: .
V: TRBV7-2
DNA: TGTGCCAGCACCCTTAGCGTCCAAGAGACCCAGTACTTC
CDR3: CASTLSVQETQYF

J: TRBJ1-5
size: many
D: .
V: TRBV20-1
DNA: TGCAGTGCTAGAGGAGGGCTGAATCAGCCCCAGCATTTT
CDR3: CSARGGLNQPQHF

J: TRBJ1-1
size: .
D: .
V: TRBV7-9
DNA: TGTGCCAGCAGCTTAATTTCCGGGCTGCACACTGAAGCTTTCTTT
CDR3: CASSLISGLHTEAFF

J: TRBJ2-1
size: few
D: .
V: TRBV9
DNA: TGTGCCAGCAGCGTAGTATCGGACCGAAATAATGAGCAGTTCTTC
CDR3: CASSVVSDRNNEQFF

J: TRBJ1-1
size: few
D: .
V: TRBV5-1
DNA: TGCGCCAGCAGCTTGGCAGGGGACTCTTCTGAAGCTTTCTTT
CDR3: CASSLAGDSSEAFF

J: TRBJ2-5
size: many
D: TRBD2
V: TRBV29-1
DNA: TGCAGCGTTGAGGTCTTTAGCGGGAGGATTAGTGAAGAGACCCAGTACTTC
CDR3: CSVEVFSGRISEETQYF